Listed below are T cell receptor beta chains from one sample, sequenced in a study of T-cell memory formation after mild COVID-19. One entry per CDR3 protein results from TCRdb running MiXCR on the 5' RACE reads. The sample lists fewer than 350,000 distinct CDR3 sequences; 13% to 15% were seen once. The source material was PBMCs or a T cell subset sorted from them (not recorded which). The receptors were sampled from a man aged 18 to 30 who had mild COVID-19 (a few samples of this study predate the infection). Cell type and time point are not known. Each CDR3 is given with its conserved first and last residue. The order of the fields is clone size, J gene, D gene, V gene, CDR3 protein, CDR3 DNA. D genes are given only for firm matches. Clone size is not always given. Where it is, it says once, few, many or a class for expanded clones.

few,TRBJ2-7,-,TRBV6-1,CASRAGTRIYEQYF,TGTGCCAGCAGAGCCGGGACAAGAATCTACGAGCAGTACTTC
few,TRBJ2-3,TRBD2,TRBV7-3,CASSQTSGGPPDTQYF,TGTGCCAGCAGCCAGACTAGCGGGGGGCCCCCAGATACGCAGTATTTT
-,TRBJ2-7,TRBD1,TRBV15,CATSSWGQGYEQYF,TGTGCCACCAGCAGTTGGGGACAGGGGTACGAGCAGTACTTC
-,TRBJ2-5,TRBD1,TRBV11-2,CASSWDRDRGRGETQYF,TGTGCCAGCAGCTGGGACCGGGACAGGGGGCGCGGGGAGACCCAGTACTTC
few,TRBJ1-1,-,TRBV20-1,CSAFRGPNTEAFF,TGCAGTGCTTTCAGGGGTCCAAACACTGAAGCTTTCTTT
-,TRBJ2-2,-,TRBV5-1,CASRRVLNTGELFF,TGCGCCAGCAGACGGGTTCTGAACACCGGGGAGCTGTTTTTT
-,TRBJ1-6,TRBD1,TRBV5-5,CASSPGTVYNSPIHF,TGTGCCAGCAGCCCCGGGACAGTTTATAATTCACCCATCCACTTT
-,TRBJ2-3,TRBD1,TRBV4-3,CARGQGRTDTQYF,TGCGCCAGAGGACAGGGTAGAACAGATACGCAGTATTTT
few,TRBJ2-7,-,TRBV5-1,CASSLEMGAYEQYF,TGCGCCAGCAGCTTGGAGATGGGGGCCTACGAGCAGTACTTC
-,TRBJ1-4,-,TRBV7-9,CASSLGQGATTNEKLFF,TGTGCCAGCAGCTTAGGGCAGGGAGCGACAACTAATGAAAAACTGTTTTTT
many,TRBJ2-7,TRBD1,TRBV20-1,CSASIGTARYEQYF,TGCAGTGCTAGTATAGGGACAGCTCGATACGAGCAGTACTTC
few,TRBJ2-1,TRBD2,TRBV7-9,CASSPPGLAGGEQFF,TGTGCCAGCAGCCCCCCGGGACTAGCGGGTGGTGAGCAGTTCTTC
-,TRBJ1-6,-,TRBV6-5,CASSTRGFAATLHF,TGTGCCAGCAGTACAAGGGGTTTTGCCGCGACCCTCCACTTT
once,TRBJ2-2,TRBD2,TRBV6-5,CASSYEAGGRTGELFF,TGTGCCAGCAGTTACGAGGCGGGGGGGCGGACCGGGGAGCTGTTTTTT
-,TRBJ1-2,TRBD1,TRBV7-6,CASSFVQGGGYTF,TGTGCCAGCAGCTTTGTTCAGGGGGGTGGCTACACCTTC
-,TRBJ2-1,-,TRBV18,CASSRGSSSYNEQFF,TGTGCCAGCTCTCGCGGGTCGAGCTCCTACAATGAGCAGTTCTTC
few,TRBJ1-1,-,TRBV2,CATGAEVNTEAFF,TGTGCCACTGGGGCCGAGGTGAACACTGAAGCTTTCTTT
few,TRBJ1-5,-,TRBV6-2/TRBV6-3,CASRQEKPQHF,TGTGCCAGCAGGCAGGAAAAGCCCCAGCATTTT
many,TRBJ2-1,-,TRBV5-1,CASSLHGNYNEQFF,TGCGCCAGCAGCTTGCATGGGAACTACAATGAGCAGTTCTTC
-,TRBJ1-3,-,TRBV5-1,CASSLGGGTGNTIYF,TGCGCCAGCAGCTTGGGGGGAGGCACTGGAAACACCATATATTTT
few,TRBJ2-1,-,TRBV7-9,CASSLLRGGNEQFF,TGTGCCAGCAGCCTACTCAGGGGGGGCAATGAGCAGTTCTTC
many,TRBJ2-5,-,TRBV5-1,CASSLEGYQETQYF,TGCGCCAGCAGCTTGGAGGGTTACCAAGAGACCCAGTACTTC
few,TRBJ2-1,-,TRBV6-2/TRBV6-3,CASSPVSDEQFF,TGTGCCAGCAGCCCCGTGTCCGATGAGCAGTTCTTC
-,TRBJ2-2,-,TRBV24-1,CATSDYENTGELFF,TGTGCCACCAGTGATTATGAGAACACCGGGGAGCTGTTTTTT
many,TRBJ1-3,-,TRBV27,CASSLASGNTIYF,TGTGCCAGCAGTTTGGCCAGCGGAAACACCATATATTTT
-,TRBJ1-1,TRBD1,TRBV3-1,CASSQDSTGYAEAFF,TGTGCCAGCAGCCAAGATTCGACAGGGTACGCTGAAGCTTTCTTT
-,TRBJ2-4,TRBD2,TRBV28,CASLTAAGGQNIQYF,TGTGCCAGCCTTACGGCAGCGGGGGGTCAGAACATTCAGTACTTC
-,TRBJ2-3,-,TRBV18,CASVRPPGTDTQYF,TGTGCCAGCGTTCGGCCGCCGGGCACAGATACGCAGTATTTT
few,TRBJ2-7,-,TRBV7-2,CASSFLGAEQYF,TGTGCCAGCAGCTTCTTGGGTGCCGAGCAGTACTTC
-,TRBJ2-3,-,TRBV5-4,CASKDGASTDTQYF,TGTGCCAGCAAGGATGGAGCTTCGACAGATACGCAGTATTTT
-,TRBJ1-4,-,TRBV5-5,CASSSLTTNEKLFF,TGTGCCAGCAGCTCGTTAACGACTAATGAAAAACTGTTTTTT
-,TRBJ1-2,TRBD1,TRBV4-2,CASSQELYSGTGSDGYTF,TGTGCCAGCAGCCAAGAGCTTTATAGCGGGACAGGTTCCGATGGCTACACCTTC
-,TRBJ2-1,TRBD2,TRBV7-9,CASHRGGNEQFF,TGTGCCAGCCACCGCGGGGGGAATGAGCAGTTCTTC
-,TRBJ2-1,-,TRBV28,CASSSRLTQFF,TGTGCCAGCAGTTCACGGTTAACCCAGTTCTTC
few,TRBJ2-7,TRBD2,TRBV10-3,CAISGLAGFTYEQYF,TGTGCCATCAGTGGACTAGCGGGGTTTACCTACGAGCAGTACTTC
-,TRBJ2-4,-,TRBV28,CASSEEGGLTDIQYF,TGTGCCAGCAGTGAGGAAGGGGGGCTTACGGACATTCAGTACTTC
-,TRBJ2-7,TRBD1,TRBV12-3/TRBV12-4,CASTVGQESYEQYF,TGTGCCAGCACCGTAGGACAGGAGAGCTACGAGCAGTACTTC
-,TRBJ2-5,TRBD1,TRBV7-9,CASSLASGTGKETQYF,TGTGCCAGCAGCTTAGCGTCGGGGACAGGGAAAGAGACCCAGTACTTC
few,TRBJ2-3,TRBD2,TRBV20-1,CSARASSGGAPDTQYF,TGCAGTGCTAGAGCGAGCAGCGGGGGGGCCCCAGATACGCAGTATTTT
-,TRBJ2-1,-,TRBV6-5,CASTLPEKNEQFF,TGTGCCAGCACCTTACCCGAAAAGAATGAGCAGTTCTTC
many,TRBJ2-6,-,TRBV7-9,CASSKRVSRNHVLTF,TGTGCCAGCAGCAAACGGGTATCCCGTAACCACGTCCTGACTTTC
few,TRBJ2-3,TRBD2,TRBV4-1,CASSRGGLALAGDTQYF,TGCGCCAGCTCCCGGGGGGGACTAGCGCTAGCGGGCGATACGCAGTATTTT
-,TRBJ2-7,-,TRBV11-2,CASSLPGASSYEQYF,TGTGCCAGCAGCTTACCGGGGGCTAGCTCCTACGAGCAGTACTTC
few,TRBJ1-1,-,TRBV20-1,CSASNPGFAEAFF,TGCAGTGCTAGCAATCCAGGTTTCGCTGAAGCTTTCTTT
-,TRBJ2-3,TRBD1,TRBV4-1,CASSQLTGGVTDTQYF,TGCGCCAGCAGCCAATTGACAGGGGGAGTAACAGATACGCAGTATTTT
-,TRBJ1-3,-,TRBV7-2,CASSPIQASGNTIYF,TGTGCCAGCAGCCCAATCCAGGCCTCTGGAAACACCATATATTTT
many,TRBJ1-2,TRBD1,TRBV5-1,CASSLTGVEGYTF,TGCGCCAGCAGCCTGACAGGGGTGGAAGGCTACACCTTC
few,TRBJ2-1,-,TRBV7-9,CASSPPGGRSYNEQFF,TGTGCCAGCAGCCCCCCCGGGGGGCGATCCTACAATGAGCAGTTCTTC
few,TRBJ1-5,TRBD1,TRBV6-5,CASNPTRGPGNQPQHF,TGTGCCAGCAACCCCACCAGGGGGCCAGGCAATCAGCCCCAGCATTTT
few,TRBJ1-1,-,TRBV11-1,CASSETAKASTEAFF,TGTGCCAGCAGCGAGACAGCGAAGGCGAGCACTGAAGCTTTCTTT
-,TRBJ1-6,-,TRBV27,CASSFQGRLVSPLHF,TGTGCCAGCAGTTTTCAGGGGCGTTTAGTCTCTCCCCTCCACTTT
-,TRBJ2-7,TRBD2,TRBV12-3/TRBV12-4,CASSFSPAGGVKQYF,TGTGCCAGCAGTTTCTCTCCAGCGGGGGGGGTTAAGCAGTACTTC
-,TRBJ2-3,-,TRBV28,CASSYSSGKGTDTQYF,TGTGCCAGCAGTTATAGTAGTGGGAAAGGGACAGATACGCAGTATTTT